The present entry profiles one T cell receptor (beta chain) with its context. Antigen unknown. Alongside a J-beta primer mix, a sample-barcoded 5' primer served in a second PCR lasting about 7 to 11 cycles. Per sample, CDR3-containing paired-end reads numbered at least 2.5 million. TCRdb re-derived calls from the 5' RACE reads in MiXCR, one entry per CDR3 protein. The sample lists 1.5 million to 2 million distinct CDR3 sequences; 30% to 40% were seen once. The source of the sample is a study of blood T cells in healthy people across ages. The CDR3 loop spans 13 amino acids. Germline V gene sequence: CDR1 LNHDA, CDR2 SQIVND (reference sequence). Trimming took 3 bases from V and 7 from J, leaving 11 bases between them. Regarding the study as a whole: TCR beta diversity, measured per million T cells, fell in a roughly linear way with age. It was found that TCR beta diversity correlated strongly with the percentage of naive T cells.

The V call is TRBV19, the J call TRBJ2-3; D unresolved. The receptor comes from a woman aged 25 to 45 in good health. Sequencing used blood. The CDR3 here is CASSMRSRNTQYF. CDR3 nucleotide sequence: TGTGCCAGTAGTATGCGGAGCCGTAATACGCAGTATTTT.